This entry is about one T cell receptor beta chain. Its antigen specificity is not known. One base away there is no much larger clone; base qualities are not given. These data are taken from a study of blood T cell repertoires in COVID-19 (TCRdb year 2020). With regard to the full study: Collaborator samples came from the United States, Italy and Spain and covered acute and convalescent phases of COVID-19. The prospective study material was composed of cDNA or gDNA derived from T cells, B-cell-depleted T cells, or PBMCs. Subjects who had been exposed to COVID-19, were actively infected with it, or had recovered from it provided the deeply sampled blood TCRbeta repertoires that made up the dataset. The repertoires were made available in a free public database intended to serve as a resource for research on the immune response to SARS-CoV-2. Samples came from the ongoing ImmuneRACE study (first 160 participants) plus 1,254 subjects from 6 global collaborators. The sample metadata nearly always contained a de-identified subject ID, COVID-19 status, age in years and sex. Where available, HLA class I and class II types were taken from metadata supplied by the sample provider and were not determined by assay-based typing.

TCRbeta CDR3 regions were amplified from genomic DNA using the immunoSEQ Assay, a bias-controlled multiplex PCR. In the authors' own workflow: Within the assay, amplification of reference gene primers was used to estimate how many nucleated cells each sample contained. To quantify the absolute abundance of each unique TCRbeta CDR3 rearrangement, sequence reads were collapsed and filtered. Productive Simpson clonality was computed per sample as the square root of Simpson's diversity index over productive rearrangements. TCRdb's version of the immuneACCESS table is confined to in-frame rearrangements and falls short of the full clone set. An unresolved V gene accounts for under half of the shortfall where checked; the remainder is of unknown origin. V and J calls and clone size are those listed in that table; D and trimming were worked out from the DNA. The table for this sample lists approximately 290,000 clones; about 89% of them were counted only once. Around 2.2% of the sample belongs to the ten largest clones.

One collaborating source in Seattle enrolled patients during active infection and followed them longitudinally through the course of disease. Each collaborating institution followed its own protocols to collect whole blood in K2EDTA tubes. For TCRbeta analysis, collaborators shipped samples in one of three forms: frozen whole blood, isolated PBMCs, or DNA extracted from either of those sample types. Trimming takes 0 bases from V and 4 bases from J, and the germline ends sit 13 bases apart. CDR1 and CDR2, looked up from the germline V gene, are SGHRS and YFSETQ. Its CDR3 holds 16 amino acids, cysteine through phenylalanine. The read is trimmed to its CDR3 DNA, 48 bases read in frame from base 1. Paper-wide results and their limitations: How much clinical and demographic metadata was included differed by source and by participant, and the metadata was provided uncurated.

The specimen was peripheral blood. This receptor was obtained from a woman in her thirties with COVID-19, enrolled during active disease. The rearranged chain carries TRBV5-1 and TRBJ2-2, with TRBD2 as a weak D call on 5 bases. CDR3 region: CASSLDYSEGTGELFF. The DNA reads as follows: TGCGCCAGCAGCTTGGACTATAGCGAGGGCACCGGGGAGCTGTTTTTT.